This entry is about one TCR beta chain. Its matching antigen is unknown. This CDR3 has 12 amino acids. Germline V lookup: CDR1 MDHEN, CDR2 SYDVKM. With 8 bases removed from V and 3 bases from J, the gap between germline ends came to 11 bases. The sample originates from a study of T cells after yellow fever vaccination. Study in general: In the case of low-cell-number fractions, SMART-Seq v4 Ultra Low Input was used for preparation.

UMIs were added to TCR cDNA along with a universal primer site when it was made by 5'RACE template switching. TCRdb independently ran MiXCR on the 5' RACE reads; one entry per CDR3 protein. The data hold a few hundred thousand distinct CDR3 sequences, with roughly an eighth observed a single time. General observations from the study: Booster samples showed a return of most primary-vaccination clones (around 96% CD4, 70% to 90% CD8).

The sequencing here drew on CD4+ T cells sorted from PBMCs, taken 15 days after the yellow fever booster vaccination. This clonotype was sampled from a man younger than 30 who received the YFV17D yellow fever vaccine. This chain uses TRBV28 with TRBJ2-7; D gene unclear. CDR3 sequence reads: CASGLRSYEQYF. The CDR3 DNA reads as TGTGCCAGCGGCCTACGGAGCTACGAGCAGTACTTC.